These 32 T cell receptor beta chains share one sample of origin, sequenced in a study of blood T cell repertoires in COVID-19. Libraries were prepared by immunoSEQ multiplex PCR; TCRdb keeps only in-frame clonotypes and omits some of them. Among about 250,000 clones listed, about 88% were seen once. Source material: peripheral blood. These receptors came from a woman aged 40 to 50 who had recovered from COVID-19.

This clone was seen only once. The chain couples TRBV9 to TRBJ1-2; possible D gene TRBD1, 6 bases. Trimming took 4 bases from V and 8 from J, leaving 15 bases between them. This CDR3 spans 13 amino acids. Looked up from germline, CDR1 is SGDLS and CDR2 is YYNGEE. CDR3 protein: CASSSYRVGGYTF. CDR3 in DNA: TGTGCCAGCAGCTCATACAGGGTTGGAGGCTACACCTTC.

V gene TRBV3-1 (or the pseudogene TRBV3-2) combines with J gene TRBJ1-1; 9 nucleotides line up with TRBD1. CDR1 and CDR2 from the germline V gene are LGHDT and YNNKEL (reference sequence). This CDR3 has 14 amino acids. J was trimmed by 1 base and V by 3 bases; bases with no gene match: 0. This CDR3 reads CASSQGQGNTEAFF. The CDR3 nucleotides read TGTGCCAGCAGCCAGGGACAGGGGAACACTGAAGCTTTCTTT.

The V gene is TRBV7-8, the J gene TRBJ1-6, with 10 bases fitting TRBD1. The CDR3 sequence is 15 residues long. Germline V gives CDR1 SGHVS, CDR2 FQNEAQ. J was trimmed by 9 bases and V by 1 base; bases with no gene match: 3. This CDR3 reads CASSLVGTGASPLHF. The CDR3 DNA sequence: TGTGCCAGCAGCTTAGTTGGGACAGGGGCTTCACCCCTCCACTTT.

The CDR3 DNA reads TGTGCCAGCAGTGAATCTGGGGGGGGTGAAAAACTGTTTTTT. This gives the protein CASSESGGGEKLFF. This sequence joins TRBV6-1 and TRBJ1-4; TRBD1 is a possible D gene (5 bases). The CDR3 length is 14 residues. Trimming took 2 bases from V and 7 from J, leaving 11 bases between them. Germline-derived CDR1 and CDR2 are MNHNS and SASEGT.

The chain joins TRBV20-1 to TRBJ2-5; the D gene is possibly TRBD1 (5 bases). V was shortened by 3 bases and J by 3 bases, with 8 bases between the two germline ends. There are 12 residues in the CDR3. Germline CDR1 DFQATT, CDR2 SNEGSKA (reference sequence). Here the CDR3 DNA reads TGCAGTGCTAGTACAGGCGAAGAGACCCAGTACTTC. This translates into CSASTGEETQYF.

This clone was seen a few times. The V call is TRBV18, the J call TRBJ1-1; D unclear. V was shortened by 3 bases and J by 2 bases, with 16 bases between the two germline ends. The CDR3 covers 16 residues. CDR1 and CDR2 (germline): KGHSH, LQKENI. The CDR3 sequence is CASSPMEGRGNTEAFF. CDR3 in DNA: TGTGCCAGCTCACCGATGGAAGGTCGAGGTAACACTGAAGCTTTCTTT. The full variable domain, completed using reference TRBV18 and TRBJ1-1, is NAGVMQNPRHLVRRRGQEARLRCSPMKGHSHVYWYRQLPEEGLKFMVYLQKENIIDESGMPKERFSAEFPKEGPSILRIQQVVRGDSAAYFCASSPMEGRGNTEAFFGQGTRLTVV.

The gene calls are TRBV27 and TRBJ2-7; no reliable D call. Trimming cost V 3 bases and J 2 bases, with 8 bases left between them. CDR3 length equals 13 residues. Germline V CDR1 and CDR2: MNHEY, SMNVEV (reference sequence). The CDR3 nucleotides are TGTGCCAGCAGTTTTGCGCAACCCTACGAGCAGTACTTC. Its translation: CASSFAQPYEQYF.

This sequence joins TRBV7-9 and TRBJ2-2; 11 nucleotides agree with TRBD2. The V and J ends lost 3 bases and 6 bases, in that order; junction bases with no gene match: 3. Germline CDR1 and CDR2: SEHNR and FQNEAQ (reference sequence). This CDR3 spans 15 amino acids. The CDR3 DNA reads TGTGCCAGCAGCTTTAGCGGGGGGGCCGCCGGGGAGCTGTTTTTT. It codes for CASSFSGGAAGELFF.

The chain is built from TRBV4-3 and TRBJ2-1; 9 bases map to TRBD2. Germline V gives CDR1 LGHNA, CDR2 YSLEER. Losses at the gene ends were 0 bases for V and 4 bases for J; bases not matched to a gene: 7. This CDR3 has 17 amino acids. CDR3 sequence: CASSQDLASGMYNEQFF. The DNA of the CDR3 is TGCGCCAGCAGCCAAGATCTTGCTAGCGGGATGTACAATGAGCAGTTCTTC.

This clone was detected a few times. The chain carries TRBV25-1 and TRBJ1-5; D unclear. The CDR3 consists of 14 residues. With 1 base removed from V and 8 bases from J, the gap between germline ends came to 12 bases. Germline V gives CDR1 MGHDK, CDR2 SYGVNS. As DNA, the CDR3 is TGTGCCAGCAGTGAATGGGAGGCTGTGGAGCCCCAGCATTTT. Its translation: CASSEWEAVEPQHF.

This sequence joins TRBV7-2 and TRBJ2-7; D remains unclear. The V and J ends lost 5 bases and 0 bases respectively, with 5 bases between them. This CDR3 comprises 12 residues. Germline CDR1 and CDR2: SGHTA and FQGNSA. The CDR3 DNA reads TGTGCCAGCAGCGAGAACTCCTACGAGCAGTACTTC. Translation: CASSENSYEQYF. The full variable domain, rest sourced from reference TRBV7-2 and TRBJ2-7, is GAGVSQSPSNKVTEKGKDVELRCDPISGHTALYWYRQSLGQGLEFLIYFQGNSAPDKSGLPSDRFSAERTGGSVSTLTIQRTQQEDSAVYLCASSENSYEQYFGPGTRLTVT.

This clone appeared a few times. The chain employs TRBV25-1 and TRBJ1-2; 7 bases agree with TRBD1. The ends lost 3 bases at V and 12 bases at J; junction bases unmatched: 7. CDR1 is MGHDK, CDR2 SYGVNS, per germline. The CDR3 has 12 amino acids. The CDR3 loop reads CASSDSDRDNTF. CDR3 coding DNA: TGTGCCAGCAGTGATTCCGACAGGGACAACACCTTC.

The V call is TRBV3-1 (or the pseudogene TRBV3-2), the J call TRBJ2-5, with D possibly TRBD1 on 5 matching bases. V was trimmed by 3 bases and J by 5 bases, leaving 7 bases between them. CDR3 length: 12 amino acids. Germline V gene data show CDR1 as LGHDT and CDR2 as YNNKEL (reference sequence). The DNA for the CDR3 is TGTGCCAGCAGCCACAGGGTGGAGACCCAGTACTTC. Encoded protein: CASSHRVETQYF.

The rearrangement joins TRBV30 to TRBJ1-5, with D uncertain. The CDR3 contains 14 residues. CDR1 and CDR2 from the germline V gene are GTSNPN and SVGIG (reference sequence). Trimming cost V 5 bases and J 2 bases, with 13 bases left between them. This chain's CDR3 is CAWAHGLGNQPQHF. The CDR3 DNA reads as TGTGCCTGGGCCCATGGACTCGGCAATCAGCCCCAGCATTTT.

The chain employs TRBV28 and TRBJ2-5; 8 nucleotides align to TRBD1. The CDR3 sequence is 16 residues long. Germline V gene data show CDR1 as MDHEN and CDR2 as SYDVKM. The V and J ends lost 4 bases and 5 bases, in that order; junction bases with no gene match: 12. CDR3 amino acids: CASSSHLQGARETQYF. As DNA, the CDR3 is TGTGCCAGCAGTTCCCATTTGCAGGGGGCGCGGGAGACCCAGTACTTC.

The chain uses TRBV6-1 and TRBJ1-2, with D tentatively TRBD1 (5 bases). The ends were cut back, 3 bases at V and 3 bases at J, with 14 bases in the middle. The germline CDR1 and CDR2 sequences are MNHNS and SASEGT. The CDR3 loop spans 15 amino acids. CDR3 nucleotides: TGTGCCAGCAGTGACCCATCCGGGGGGGACTATGGCTACACCTTC. This sequence encodes CASSDPSGGDYGYTF.

This chain joins TRBV29-1 and TRBJ2-1, with 10 bases lining up with TRBD1. V was pared by 6 bases and J by 7 bases, with 9 bases of the junction left unmatched. CDR3 length: 14 residues. Germline assignment: CDR1 SQVTM and CDR2 ANQGSEA. The CDR3 sequence is CSVAGQGIVNEQFF. The CDR3 nucleotides are TGCAGCGTGGCGGGACAGGGGATTGTAAATGAGCAGTTCTTC.

The chain recombines TRBV11-2 with TRBJ1-1, with D perhaps matching TRBD1 (5 bases). V lost 1 base, J lost 5 bases, and 14 bases lay in between. Per the germline V gene, CDR1 is SGHAT and CDR2 is FQNNGV. The CDR3 has 15 residues. Here the CDR3 reads CASSLARGVGTEAFF. The CDR3 coding sequence is TGTGCCAGCAGCTTAGCCCGGGGGGTGGGGACTGAAGCTTTCTTT.

This clone was observed once. The rearrangement uses TRBV27 and TRBJ2-7; 11 bases fit TRBD2. Germline-derived CDR1 and CDR2 are MNHEY and SMNVEV (reference sequence). Trimming at V came to 2 bases and at J to 5 bases, leaving 11 bases not matched to a gene. CDR3 length: 17 residues. CDR3 nucleotides: TGTGCCAGCAGTTTAACGGGACTAGCGGTGCGGAGGGACGAGCAGTACTTC. Translation: CASSLTGLAVRRDEQYF.

This chain uses TRBV7-3 with TRBJ2-2, with D hard to call. V was trimmed by 5 bases and J by 2 bases, leaving 12 bases between them. The germline V gene has CDR1 SGHTA and CDR2 FQGTGA. The CDR3 spans 15 residues. CDR3 sequence reads: CASSPNALNTGELFF. In DNA, the CDR3 is TGTGCCAGCAGCCCGAATGCCCTAAACACCGGGGAGCTGTTTTTT.

The V gene is TRBV9, the J gene TRBJ2-7, with 8 positions matching TRBD1. V shed 0 bases, J shed 0 bases, and the junction held 5 bases outside the gene matches. The CDR3 loop spans 16 amino acids. Germline CDR1 and CDR2: SGDLS and YYNGEE. This chain's CDR3 is CASSVAGGTGSYEQYF. The CDR3 DNA reads as TGTGCCAGCAGCGTAGCTGGGGGGACAGGCTCCTACGAGCAGTACTTC.

This sequence joins TRBV11-3 and TRBJ1-2, with D perhaps matching TRBD1 (6 bases). With 4 bases removed from V and 6 bases from J, the gap between germline ends came to 18 bases. The germline CDR1 and CDR2 sequences are SGHNT and YENEEA. The CDR3 runs to 15 residues. The DNA of the CDR3 is TGTGCCAGCAGCTCCTCCCGTGGGGGCGTGAATGGCTACACCTTC. Translation gives CASSSSRGGVNGYTF.

The chain couples TRBV6-4 to TRBJ2-2; 12 bases are shared with TRBD2. Germline CDR1 is MRHNA and CDR2 is SNTAGT. The length of the CDR3 is 19 residues. Trimming removed 5 bases from V and 6 bases from J; junction bases left unmatched: 16. The DNA of the CDR3 is TGTGCCAGCAGTCGTCAGAGCTTCGGACTAGCGGGGTCGGCCGGGGAGCTGTTTTTT. It codes for CASSRQSFGLAGSAGELFF.

The gene calls are TRBV12-3 or TRBV12-4 and TRBJ2-7; possibly TRBD1 for D (5 bases). Trimming stripped 6 bases from V and 3 bases from J, with 9 bases between. This CDR3 contains 12 residues. Here the CDR3 DNA reads TGTGCCAGCAGCCTCAGGGTCTACGAGCAGTACTTC. This sequence encodes CASSLRVYEQYF.

CDR3 in amino acids: CSVDINPMDEQFF. For the CDR3, the DNA is TGCAGCGTTGATATCAATCCTATGGATGAGCAGTTCTTC. This chain uses TRBV29-1 with TRBJ2-1; D is ambiguous. This CDR3 spans 13 amino acids. Germline V lookup: CDR1 SQVTM, CDR2 ANQGSEA. Trimming removed 3 bases from V and 8 bases from J, with 14 bases in between.

The V call is TRBV27, the J call TRBJ2-5; a weak D match, TRBD2 (6 bases). CDR1 and CDR2 (germline): MNHEY, SMNVEV (reference sequence). The V gene lost 0 bases and the J gene lost 5 bases, with 13 bases spanning the gap. The CDR3 sequence is 15 residues long. The CDR3 reads CASSLSWGVGETQYF. In DNA form, the CDR3 reads TGTGCCAGCAGTTTATCATGGGGGGTAGGGGAGACCCAGTACTTC.

The chain combines TRBV5-4 with TRBJ1-5; D unclear. The length of the CDR3 is 14 residues. The V gene lost 2 bases and the J gene lost 5 bases, with 11 bases spanning the gap. Germline CDR1 and CDR2: SGHNT and YYREEE (reference sequence). CDR3 DNA: TGTGCCAGCAGCTTTGTTCCCTCTGATCAGCCCCAGCATTTT. This codes for CASSFVPSDQPQHF. The whole variable domain, remainder taken from reference TRBV5-4 and TRBJ1-5, is ETGVTQSPTHLIKTRGQQVTLRCSSQSGHNTVSWYQQALGQGPQFIFQYYREEENGRGNFPPRFSGLQFPNYSSELNVNALELDDSALYLCASSFVPSDQPQHFGDGTRLSIL.

V usage is TRBV5-1 and J usage is TRBJ2-3; TRBD2 matches 8 bases. Germline CDR1 and CDR2: SGHRS and YFSETQ. Trimming cost V 0 bases and J 5 bases; bases outside gene matches: 8. This CDR3 is 16 amino acids long. CDR3 sequence (DNA): TGCGCCAGCAGCTTGGTAGATAGCGGGGAGCGAGATACGCAGTATTTT. Encoded protein: CASSLVDSGERDTQYF.

The V and J genes are TRBV30 and TRBJ2-5; the match to TRBD2 covers 7 bases. After removal of 0 bases from V and 0 bases from J, the junction contained 10 bases not matched to a gene. CDR1 is GTSNPN and CDR2 is SVGIG in the germline V gene (reference sequence). CDR3 length equals 17 residues. DNA for the CDR3: TGTGCCTGGAGTGTACATCGGGGGAGCGGGGACCAAGAGACCCAGTACTTC. This sequence encodes CAWSVHRGSGDQETQYF.

The CDR3: CASSSVTGTGRFSAKNIQYF. DNA of the CDR3: TGTGCCAGCAGTTCCGTCACTGGGACAGGGAGGTTTTCGGCCAAAAACATTCAGTACTTC. The gene calls are TRBV6-2 or TRBV6-3 and TRBJ2-4, with 9 bases aligning to TRBD1. The V gene end was trimmed by 4 bases and the J gene end by 1 base; junction bases not matched to a gene: 17. Germline V CDR1 and CDR2: MNHEY, SVGEGT. This CDR3 has 20 residues.

This CDR3 is CASSSQGAGETQYF. The CDR3 DNA sequence: TGTGCCAGCAGTTCGCAGGGGGCTGGAGAGACCCAGTACTTC. This chain connects TRBV28 to TRBJ2-5, with 8 bases fitting TRBD1. This CDR3 is built from 14 residues. Germline lookup yields CDR1 MDHEN and CDR2 SYDVKM. The V gene end was trimmed by 4 bases and the J gene end by 4 bases; junction bases not matched to a gene: 5.

The gene calls are TRBV7-9 and TRBJ2-7; no definite D call. Between the trimmed V and J ends, which lost 5 bases and 4 bases, there was a span of 12 bases. The CDR3 extends over 13 amino acids. Germline CDR1 reads SEHNR; CDR2 reads FQNEAQ (reference sequence). CDR3 nucleotides: TGTGCCAGCAGCCCCGAGTCGGTATACGAGCAGTACTTC. As protein: CASSPESVYEQYF. Complete variable domain (other parts from reference TRBV7-9 and TRBJ2-7): DTGVSQNPRHKITKRGQNVTFRCDPISEHNRLYWYRQTLGQGPEFLTYFQNEAQLEKSRLLSDRFSAERPKGSFSTLEIQRTEQGDSAMYLCASSPESVYEQYFGPGTRLTVT.